Below, 21 T cell receptor beta chains from the same sample are listed, as sequenced in a study of blood T cells in healthy people across ages. For the second PCR, which ran for 7 to 11 cycles, a sample-barcoded 5' primer and a J-beta primer mix were used. TCRdb itself ran the 5' RACE reads through MiXCR, one entry per CDR3 protein. The data contain 700,000 to 850,000 distinct CDR3 sequences, about 53% of them singletons. Sequenced input: blood. The source is an elderly man in good health.

The CDR3 sequence: CASSSNREYGYTF. CDR3 nucleotide sequence: TGTGCCAGCAGTTCGAACAGGGAATATGGCTACACCTTC. V is TRBV12-3 or TRBV12-4 and J is TRBJ1-2, with D possibly TRBD1 on 6 matching bases. The CDR3 totals 13 residues. The ends were cut back, 4 bases at V and 5 bases at J, with 11 bases in the middle.

This clonotype was seen a few times. This chain connects TRBV5-6 to TRBJ2-7; weak D call: TRBD1 (5 bases). There are 16 residues in the CDR3. Deletions cut 4 bases from V and 6 bases from J, with 23 bases between. Per germline, CDR1 SGHDT and CDR2 YYEEEE. CDR3 bases: TGTGCCAGCAGCCTCCCCACATGGCCCACGCAGGGCGAGCAGTACTTC. Translated, it gives CASSLPTWPTQGEQYF.

This clonotype was found a few times. The CDR3 protein is CASSPDWGRETQYF. The CDR3 coding sequence is TGTGCCAGCAGCCCCGACTGGGGGCGAGAGACCCAGTACTTC. V is TRBV7-2 and J is TRBJ2-5; possibly TRBD1 for D (6 bases). The CDR3 runs 14 residues. Germline loops: CDR1 SGHTA, CDR2 FQGNSA. Trimming cost V 5 bases and J 4 bases, with 14 bases left between them.

CDR3 in amino acids: CSARLAGVNEQYF. CDR3 sequence (DNA): TGCAGTGCCAGACTAGCGGGAGTCAACGAGCAGTACTTC. This sequence joins TRBV20-1 and TRBJ2-7; 12 bases are shared with TRBD2. V lost 6 bases to trimming and J lost 5 bases; unmatched junction nucleotides: 5. The CDR3 covers 13 residues. CDR1 and CDR2 from the germline V gene are DFQATT and SNEGSKA (reference sequence).

The genes are TRBV12-5 and TRBJ2-1; 7 nucleotides match TRBD1. Trimming took 0 bases from V and 4 from J; bases not matched to a gene: 6. The CDR3 is 16 amino acids. CDR1 LGHNT and CDR2 FRNRAP come from the germline V gene. CDR3 nucleotide sequence: TGTGCTAGTGGTTTGGTAAGGCTGGGACAGTACAATGAGCAGTTCTTC. Translation: CASGLVRLGQYNEQFF.

The chain links TRBV6-2 or TRBV6-3 to TRBJ2-7; 9 bases line up with TRBD1. Matching the DNA end better, TRBJ2-5 makes the J call doubtful. CDR1 is MNHEY and CDR2 is SVGEGT in the germline V gene. The CDR3 loop spans 13 amino acids. The CDR3 loop reads CASNEQGAETQYF. The CDR3 DNA reads TGTGCCAGCAATGAACAGGGGGCAGAGACCCAGTACTTC.

The V and J genes are TRBV20-1 and TRBJ2-3, with D possibly matching TRBD2 (5 bases). Germline CDR1 is DFQATT and CDR2 is SNEGSKA (reference sequence). V gave up 3 bases and J gave up 14 bases, with 21 bases separating them. The CDR3 is made up of 13 amino acids. The CDR3 loop is CSASQADTRYAYF. The CDR3 DNA sequence: TGCAGTGCTAGCCAAGCGGATACCAGATACGCGTATTTT.

The chain couples TRBV4-2 to TRBJ2-1, with 8 positions matching TRBD2. V shed 2 bases and J 3 bases; nucleotides not matched to a gene: 12. This CDR3 comprises 18 residues. Germline loops: CDR1 LGHNA, CDR2 YNFKEQ. CDR3 residues: CASSQHSTAGVDYNEQFF. The CDR3 coding sequence is TGTGCCAGCAGCCAACATTCAACAGCGGGAGTCGACTACAATGAGCAGTTCTTC.

CDR3 nucleotide sequence: TGTGCCAGCAGGGGGGACAGGCGACCCTACGAGCAGTACTTC. It codes for CASRGDRRPYEQYF. The chain combines TRBV12-3 or TRBV12-4 with TRBJ2-7; TRBD1 aligns across 8 bases. The CDR3 contains 14 residues. Trimming cost V 6 bases and J 2 bases; bases outside gene matches: 6.

The chain carries TRBV7-3 and TRBJ2-7, with D possibly called TRBD1 or TRBD2 (6 bases each). CDR3 length equals 15 residues. Trimming removed 1 base from V and 2 bases from J, with 12 bases in between. Germline V gene data show CDR1 as SGHTA and CDR2 as FQGTGA. The CDR3 DNA follows: TGTGCCAGCAGCTTAATGATGGGGGGCCCCTACGAGCAGTACTTC. Protein: CASSLMMGGPYEQYF.

This chain joins TRBV7-2 and TRBJ2-1, with D perhaps TRBD1 (5 bases). This CDR3 spans 13 amino acids. Germline V gene sequence: CDR1 SGHTA, CDR2 FQGNSA. V was shortened by 4 bases and J by 3 bases, with 7 bases between the two germline ends. CDR3 DNA sequence: TGTGCCAGCAGCTGGGGCGTCTACAATGAGCAGTTCTTC. Encoded protein: CASSWGVYNEQFF.

The CDR3: CASSQQTSGSSYNEQFF. CDR3 nucleotide sequence: TGTGCCAGCAGCCAACAAACTAGCGGGAGCTCCTACAATGAGCAGTTCTTC. This rearrangement joins TRBV4-2 to TRBJ2-1, with 11 bases aligning to TRBD2. Germline lookup yields CDR1 LGHNA and CDR2 YNFKEQ. The V segment lost 2 bases and the J segment 0 bases; nucleotides outside the gene matches: 3. The CDR3 covers 17 residues.

The V call is TRBV10-3, the J call TRBJ2-2, with D possibly being TRBD1 (6 bases). Between the trimmed V and J ends, which lost 7 bases and 5 bases, there was a span of 17 bases. Germline-derived CDR1 and CDR2 are ENHRY and SYGVKD. CDR3 length equals 15 residues. CDR3 region: CAINPRAGVTGELFF. For the CDR3, the DNA is TGTGCCATCAACCCCCGGGCAGGGGTGACCGGGGAGCTGTTTTTT.

The chain employs TRBV24-1 and TRBJ2-7, with D perhaps TRBD1 or TRBD2 (5 bases each). From germline, CDR1 is KGHDR and CDR2 SFDVKD. The CDR3 is 14 amino acids. V lost 5 bases to trimming and J lost 0 bases, with 10 bases between them. The CDR3 nucleotides read TGTGCCACCAGTGGGTCAGGGACCTCCTACGAGCAGTACTTC. Amino acids: CATSGSGTSYEQYF.

On this clonotype: This may arise from a read error, as a much more abundant clone is one base away. The V call is TRBV10-2, the J call TRBJ2-7; D not resolved. Germline V gives CDR1 WSHSY, CDR2 SAAADI. Trimming shortened V by 8 bases and J by 2 bases, and 13 bases separated the two germline ends. CDR3 size: 13 residues. CDR3 residues: CASAEWVPYEQYF. The CDR3 DNA reads as TGCGCCAGCGCTGAGTGGGTCCCCTACGAGCAGTACTTC.

The chain carries TRBV5-5 and TRBJ1-2; no firm D call. V was shortened by 3 bases and J by 8 bases, with 11 bases between the two germline ends. Germline CDR1 reads SGHKS; CDR2 reads YYEKEE (reference sequence). The CDR3 is made up of 12 amino acids. The CDR3 DNA reads as TGTGCCAGCAGCTCCGAATTAGGGGGCTACACCTTC. This encodes CASSSELGGYTF.

The chain links TRBV10-3 to TRBJ2-3; D might be TRBD1 (6 bases). Germline CDR1 is ENHRY and CDR2 is SYGVKD. This CDR3 contains 12 residues. V was trimmed by 4 bases and J by 9 bases, leaving 11 bases between them. The CDR3: CAISVGTPTQYF. The CDR3 region has the DNA TGTGCCATCAGTGTCGGGACACCCACGCAGTATTTT.

This clonotype came up a few times. V is TRBV12-3 or TRBV12-4 and J is TRBJ1-6; unclear D gene. The V and J ends lost 0 bases and 5 bases respectively, with 8 bases between them. The CDR3 is 15 amino acids. CDR3 sequence reads: CASSLATTDNSPLHF. The CDR3 nucleotides read TGTGCCAGCAGTTTAGCCACTACGGATAATTCACCCCTCCACTTT.

The chain employs TRBV5-1 and TRBJ1-5, with TRBD1 matching over 9 bases. The germline gives CDR1 SGHRS, CDR2 YFSETQ. The trim removed 4 bases at V and 6 bases at J, leaving 5 bases unmatched. The CDR3 is 14 residues long. The CDR3 sequence: CASSQMTGGQPQHF. CDR3 coding DNA: TGCGCCAGCAGCCAAATGACAGGGGGTCAGCCCCAGCATTTT.

This CDR3 is CASSDRGHNTGELFF. The CDR3 DNA reads TGTGCCAGCAGTGACAGGGGGCATAACACCGGGGAGCTGTTTTTT. This chain uses TRBV6-6 with TRBJ2-2; 10 bases agree with TRBD1. The CDR3 is 15 amino acids. V gave up 5 bases and J gave up 2 bases; unmatched junction bases: 2. Germline CDR1 reads MNHNY; CDR2 reads SVGAGI (reference sequence).

This rearrangement joins TRBV20-1 to TRBJ2-7; TRBD2 aligns across 12 bases. This CDR3 has 14 residues. V lost 4 bases and J lost 6; bases outside the gene matches: 7. Germline loops: CDR1 DFQATT, CDR2 SNEGSKA (reference sequence). The CDR3 region is CSATRLAGVGEQYF. In nucleotides, the CDR3 is TGCAGTGCTACCCGACTAGCGGGAGTAGGCGAGCAGTACTTC.